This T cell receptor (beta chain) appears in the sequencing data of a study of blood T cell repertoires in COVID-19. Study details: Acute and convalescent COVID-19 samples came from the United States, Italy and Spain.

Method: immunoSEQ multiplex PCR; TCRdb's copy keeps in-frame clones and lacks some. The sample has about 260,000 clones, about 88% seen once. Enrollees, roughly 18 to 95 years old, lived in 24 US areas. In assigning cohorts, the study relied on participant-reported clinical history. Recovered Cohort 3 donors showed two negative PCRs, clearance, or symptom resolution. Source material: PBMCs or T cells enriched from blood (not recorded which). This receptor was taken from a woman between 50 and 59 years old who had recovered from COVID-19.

The CDR3 DNA is TGTGCCAGTCGCCCGGGGGGGTATGGTTCACCCCTCCACTTT. Protein: CASRPGGYGSPLHF. This chain uses TRBV28 with TRBJ1-6; TRBD1 might be the D (5 bases). Germline lookup yields CDR1 MDHEN and CDR2 SYDVKM. This CDR3 has 14 amino acids. Between the trimmed V and J ends, which lost 9 bases and 9 bases, there was a span of 18 bases.